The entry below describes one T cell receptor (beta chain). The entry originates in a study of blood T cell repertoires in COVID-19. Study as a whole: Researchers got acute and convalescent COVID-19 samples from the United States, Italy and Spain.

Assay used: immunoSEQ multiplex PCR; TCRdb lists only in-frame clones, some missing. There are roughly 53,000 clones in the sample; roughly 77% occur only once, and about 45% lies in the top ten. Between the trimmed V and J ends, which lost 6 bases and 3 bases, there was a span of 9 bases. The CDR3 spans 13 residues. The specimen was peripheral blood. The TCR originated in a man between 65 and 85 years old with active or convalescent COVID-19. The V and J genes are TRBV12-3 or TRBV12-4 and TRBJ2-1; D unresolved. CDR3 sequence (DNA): TGTGCCAGCAGGGTCCGCGACTACAATGAGCAGTTCTTC. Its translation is CASRVRDYNEQFF.